This T cell receptor beta chain was documented in a study of radiation and T cells in renal cell carcinoma. Regarding this clone: The antigen remains unidentified.

The repertoire was sequenced with immunoSEQ multiplex PCR; TCRdb's copy has only in-frame clones and lacks some. This sample has roughly 130,000 clones, with 80% to 90% found just once. CDR1 and CDR2 from the germline V gene are MNHNY and SVGAGI (reference sequence). Trimming took 7 bases from V and 7 from J; bases not matched to a gene: 11. The CDR3 extends over 14 amino acids. As for time point: blood 2 weeks post-SBRT. Specified treatment: 15 Gy SBRT to primary tumor, nephrectomy 4 weeks later. Notes on the study in general: Pretreatment tumor biopsies were lacking, so baseline clonotypes are unknown.

The chain has TRBV6-6 and TRBJ2-7; 9 nucleotides align to TRBD1. This clonotype was obtained from a woman in her sixties with renal cell carcinoma. Sequenced material: blood, taken from a patient whose treatment included radiotherapy and nephrectomy. CDR3 sequence reads: CASTDRDREWEQYF. The CDR3 nucleotides are TGTGCCAGCACGGACCGGGACAGGGAGTGGGAGCAGTACTTC.